A selection of T cell receptor beta chains follows, all from one sample in a study of beta chain features in type 1 diabetes. Clones were sequenced by immunoSEQ multiplex PCR, and TCRdb holds only the in-frame ones, with some missing. In the table there are about 270,000 clones, over 11% of which are singletons. The sample comprised naive CD4+ T cells from blood. The receptors were sampled from a man aged 30-40 years with type 1 diabetes. CDR3s include the opening cysteine and the closing phenylalanine or tryptophan. Fields, in order: V gene, clone size, D gene, CDR3 protein. A D gene is named only where the DNA matches it firmly. Where a row states a size, it is once, few, many or the class of an expanded clone; other rows omit it.

TRBV7-3,few,-,CASSSGYGYTF
TRBV2,few,-,CASSPGQSSGAQYF
TRBV7-2,few,TRBD2,CASRLLAGVSNEQFF
TRBV5-1,-,TRBD2,CASRETSGIGETQYF
TRBV28,-,TRBD1,CASSLTGGGRQPQHF
TRBV18,few,-,CASSPRSNSDTQYF
TRBV4-3,-,-,CASSQGTGQANYGYTF
TRBV25-1,few,-,CASSDRDMNTEAFF
TRBV7-6,few,TRBD1,CASCPISGGAGTEAFF
TRBV19,-,TRBD2,CASTDPGGVFGEQFF
TRBV12-5,-,TRBD2,CASGLSTSGAYNEQFF
TRBV18,few,-,CASSPREFGETQYF
TRBV9,-,-,CASSVDPGRNQPQHF
TRBV28,-,TRBD1,CASSRDRGGTGELFF
TRBV9,-,-,CASSGRDSKYNEQFF
TRBV30,-,TRBD2,CAWSVQAGEQFF
TRBV5-1,-,-,CASSLSAWRTEAFF
TRBV7-9,few,TRBD1,CASTPGTAGNTIYF
TRBV7-9,-,-,CASSLNRVVTGELFF
TRBV19,few,TRBD2,CASSLSPSGSPAGNEQFF
TRBV30,-,TRBD1,CASETGINSGANVLTF
TRBV7-2,-,TRBD1,CASSRTGITGDTQYF
TRBV18,once,TRBD1,CASSPGTGGNIQYF
TRBV7-2,-,-,CASSRDSGTQYF
TRBV6-6,few,TRBD2,CASARTSGNEQFF
TRBV2,few,-,CASSLSTAPIPIQYF
TRBV2,few,-,CASSVSGYEQYF
TRBV15,few,TRBD2,CATRASGNNEQFF
TRBV2,few,-,CASSLLVEETQYF
TRBV4-3,-,-,CASSQERRQQQYF
TRBV7-9,-,TRBD1,CASSSMTGTEAFF
TRBV7-2,few,-,CASSFHLPEQSYNEQFF
TRBV9,few,TRBD1,CASSTQGQLNEKLFF
TRBV6-1,-,TRBD2,CASRTSGTSGRQYF
TRBV7-3,once,TRBD2,CASSLGSGRYTGELFF
TRBV28,-,TRBD1,CASRTGGSQPQHF
TRBV28,few,-,CASSPPGLYNEQFF
TRBV29-1,-,TRBD2,CSGGRLAGGQETQYF
TRBV18,few,-,CASSQRQDSDEQFF
TRBV9,-,-,CASSAQGNYGYTF
TRBV15,few,TRBD1,CATSANRGPYEQYF
TRBV15,-,TRBD2,CATSREASGNYEQYF
TRBV29-1,few,TRBD2,CSATISGSRDTQYF
TRBV28,few,-,CASSLTGGYGYTF
TRBV27,few,TRBD1,CASRETGIRFEAFF
TRBV7-2,-,-,CASSPTKDSSYEQYF
TRBV4-3,-,-,CASSQEFGFGGVAEAFF
TRBV10-3,-,TRBD2,CAIRGTGTSGNNEQFF
TRBV4-3,few,TRBD1,CASSQPTGSTGELFF
TRBV27,-,-,CASSPYVNQPQHF
TRBV5-1,-,TRBD2,CASSSPGGRGETQYF
TRBV7-7,-,TRBD1,CASSARQGSGGELFF
TRBV28,few,-,CASSLGQNRANEQYF
TRBV5-1,few,-,CASSRPFGDYGYTF